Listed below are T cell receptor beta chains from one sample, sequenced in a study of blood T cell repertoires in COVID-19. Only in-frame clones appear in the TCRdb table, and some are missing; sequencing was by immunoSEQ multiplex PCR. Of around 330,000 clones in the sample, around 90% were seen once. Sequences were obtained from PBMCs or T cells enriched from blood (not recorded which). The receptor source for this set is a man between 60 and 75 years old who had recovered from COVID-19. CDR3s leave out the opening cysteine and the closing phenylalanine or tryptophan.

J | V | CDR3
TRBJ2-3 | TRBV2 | ASSDRSRTDTQY
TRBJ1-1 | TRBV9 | ASSVGGAGVNTEAF
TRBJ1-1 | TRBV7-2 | ASSPGQRNTEAF
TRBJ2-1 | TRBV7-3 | ASSWTGDEQF
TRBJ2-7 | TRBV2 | AIGTGNSYEQY
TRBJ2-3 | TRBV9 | ASSALLFSRGGSPDTQY
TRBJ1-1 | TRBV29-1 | SVEDRVPGRTEAF
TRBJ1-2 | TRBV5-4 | ASRNRDGYT
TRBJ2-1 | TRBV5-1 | ASFRDTGYNEQF
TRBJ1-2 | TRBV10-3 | AIRPDRNSNYGYT
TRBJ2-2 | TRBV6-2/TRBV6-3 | ASSEGWGLSTGELF
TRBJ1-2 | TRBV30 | AWSVPGFNYGYT
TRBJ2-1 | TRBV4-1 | ASSQDRESEQF
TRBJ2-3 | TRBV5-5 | ASSGGPGSDTQY
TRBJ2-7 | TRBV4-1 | ASSSFGTNYEQY
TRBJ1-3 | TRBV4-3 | ASSAIPGIGNTIY
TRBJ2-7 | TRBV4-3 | ASSRTGASREQY
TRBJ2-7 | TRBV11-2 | ASSLGLGLAAYEQY
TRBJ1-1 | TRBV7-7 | ASSLASLGGGLLTEAF
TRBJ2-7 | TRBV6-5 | ASSYSGPVPSYEQY
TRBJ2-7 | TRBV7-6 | ASSPLADRPGQQY
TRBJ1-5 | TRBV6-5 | ASGEGNQPQH
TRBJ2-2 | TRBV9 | ASSARDRGFSPGELF
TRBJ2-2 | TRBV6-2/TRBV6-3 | ASSNVGTGNGGELF
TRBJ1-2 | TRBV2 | ASNRQGLYGYT
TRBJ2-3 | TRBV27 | ASSLAPGASGRAGTDTQY
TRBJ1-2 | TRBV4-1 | ASSQVNRVAGYGYT
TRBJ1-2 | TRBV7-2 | ASSLGGLYGYT
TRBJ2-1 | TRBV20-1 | SASARNEQF
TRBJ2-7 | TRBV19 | ASSIEQGYEQY
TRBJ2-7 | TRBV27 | ASSLYPDRTYEQY
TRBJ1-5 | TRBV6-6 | ASRLDNSNQPQH
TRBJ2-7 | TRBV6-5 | ASTPKGTGLSEQY
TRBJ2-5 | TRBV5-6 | ASSLGTEVLGEGETQY
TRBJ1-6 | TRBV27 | ASSSATVRSPLH
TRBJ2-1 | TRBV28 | ASSSAGGTDGEQF
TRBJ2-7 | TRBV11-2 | ASSLDLPFRSSEQY
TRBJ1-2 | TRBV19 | ASSMLLPGQGMGYGYT